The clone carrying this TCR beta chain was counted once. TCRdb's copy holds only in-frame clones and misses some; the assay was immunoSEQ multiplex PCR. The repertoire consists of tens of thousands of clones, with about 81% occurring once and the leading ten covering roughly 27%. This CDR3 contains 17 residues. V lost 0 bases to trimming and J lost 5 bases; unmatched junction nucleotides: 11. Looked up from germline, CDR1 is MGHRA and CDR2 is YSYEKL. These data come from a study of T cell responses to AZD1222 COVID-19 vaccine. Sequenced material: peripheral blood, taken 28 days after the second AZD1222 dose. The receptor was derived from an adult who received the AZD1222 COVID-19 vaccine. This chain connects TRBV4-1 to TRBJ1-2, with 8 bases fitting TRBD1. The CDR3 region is CASSQETGTGVRYGYTF. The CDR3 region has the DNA TGCGCCAGCAGCCAAGAAACCGGGACAGGAGTCAGGTATGGCTACACCTTC.